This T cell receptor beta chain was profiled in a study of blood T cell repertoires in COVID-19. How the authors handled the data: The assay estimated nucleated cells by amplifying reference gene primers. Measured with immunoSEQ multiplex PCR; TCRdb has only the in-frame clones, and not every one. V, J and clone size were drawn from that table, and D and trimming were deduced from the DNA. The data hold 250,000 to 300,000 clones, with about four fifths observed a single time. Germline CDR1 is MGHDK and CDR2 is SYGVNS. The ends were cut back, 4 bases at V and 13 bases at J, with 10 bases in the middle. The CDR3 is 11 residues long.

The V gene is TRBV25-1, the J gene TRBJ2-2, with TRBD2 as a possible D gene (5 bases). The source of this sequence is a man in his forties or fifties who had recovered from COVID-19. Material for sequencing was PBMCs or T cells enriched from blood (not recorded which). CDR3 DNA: TGTGCCAGCAGTGGGGGAGCTATGCTGTTTTTT. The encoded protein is CASSGGAMLFF. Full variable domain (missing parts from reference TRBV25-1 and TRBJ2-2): EADIYQTPRYLVIGTGKKITLECSQTMGHDKMYWYQQDPGMELHLIHYSYGVNSTEKGDLSSESTVSRIRTEHFPLTLESARPSHTSQYLCASSGGAMLFFGEGSRLTVL.